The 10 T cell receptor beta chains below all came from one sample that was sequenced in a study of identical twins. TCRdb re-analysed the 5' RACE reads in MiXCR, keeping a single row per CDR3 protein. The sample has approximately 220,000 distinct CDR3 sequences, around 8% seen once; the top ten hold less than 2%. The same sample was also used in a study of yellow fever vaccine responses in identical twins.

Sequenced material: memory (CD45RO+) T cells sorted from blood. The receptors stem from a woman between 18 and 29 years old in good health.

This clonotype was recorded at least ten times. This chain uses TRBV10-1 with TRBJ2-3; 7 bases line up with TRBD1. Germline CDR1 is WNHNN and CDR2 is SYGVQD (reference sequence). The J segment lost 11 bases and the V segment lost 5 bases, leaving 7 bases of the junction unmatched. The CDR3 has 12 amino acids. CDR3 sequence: CASSRTGTEQYF. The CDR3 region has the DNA TGCGCCAGCAGTCGGACCGGGACAGAGCAGTATTTT.

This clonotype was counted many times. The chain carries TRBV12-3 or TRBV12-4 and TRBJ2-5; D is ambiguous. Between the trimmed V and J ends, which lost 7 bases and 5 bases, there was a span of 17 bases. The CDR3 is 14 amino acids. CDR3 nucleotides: TGTGCCAGCACCCGATTTGGGTTAGGGGAGACCCAGTACTTC. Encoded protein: CASTRFGLGETQYF.

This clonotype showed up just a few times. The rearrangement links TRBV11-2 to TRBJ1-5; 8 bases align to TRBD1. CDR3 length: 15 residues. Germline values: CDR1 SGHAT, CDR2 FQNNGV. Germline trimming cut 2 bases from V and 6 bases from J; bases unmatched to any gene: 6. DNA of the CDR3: TGTGCCAGCAGCTTACTAGGACAGGGTGGTCAGCCCCAGCATTTT. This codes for CASSLLGQGGQPQHF.

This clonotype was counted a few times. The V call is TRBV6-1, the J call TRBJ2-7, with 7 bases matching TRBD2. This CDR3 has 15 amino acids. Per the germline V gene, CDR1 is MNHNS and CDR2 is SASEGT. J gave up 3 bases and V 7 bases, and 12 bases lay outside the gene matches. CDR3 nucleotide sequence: TGTGCCAGCACCCCCCGGGGACTAAAATACTACGAGCAGTACTTC. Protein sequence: CASTPRGLKYYEQYF.

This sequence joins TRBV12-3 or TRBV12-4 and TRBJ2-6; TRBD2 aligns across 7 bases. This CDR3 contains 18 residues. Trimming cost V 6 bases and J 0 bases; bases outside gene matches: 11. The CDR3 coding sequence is TGTGCCAGCAGGATAGCTAGCGGACCTTCCTCTGGGGCCAACGTCCTGACTTTC. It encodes CASRIASGPSSGANVLTF.

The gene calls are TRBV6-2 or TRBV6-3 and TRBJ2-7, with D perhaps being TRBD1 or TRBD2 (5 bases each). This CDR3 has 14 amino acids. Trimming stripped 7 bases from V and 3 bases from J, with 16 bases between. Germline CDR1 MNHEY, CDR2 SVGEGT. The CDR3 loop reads CASIARDAGYEQYF. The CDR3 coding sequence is TGTGCCAGCATTGCAAGGGACGCCGGCTACGAGCAGTACTTC.

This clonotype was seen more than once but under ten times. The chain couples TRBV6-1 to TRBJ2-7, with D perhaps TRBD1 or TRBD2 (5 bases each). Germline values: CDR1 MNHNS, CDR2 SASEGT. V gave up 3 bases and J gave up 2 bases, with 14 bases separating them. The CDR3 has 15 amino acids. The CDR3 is CASSEPGRMAYEQYF. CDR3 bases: TGTGCCAGCAGTGAGCCGGGACGGATGGCCTACGAGCAGTACTTC.

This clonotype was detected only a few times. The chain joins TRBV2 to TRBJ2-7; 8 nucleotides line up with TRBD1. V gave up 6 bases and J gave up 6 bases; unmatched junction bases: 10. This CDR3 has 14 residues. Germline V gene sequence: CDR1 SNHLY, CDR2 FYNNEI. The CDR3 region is CASRRTGSFSEQYF. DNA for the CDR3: TGTGCCAGCAGGAGGACAGGGAGTTTTTCCGAGCAGTACTTC.

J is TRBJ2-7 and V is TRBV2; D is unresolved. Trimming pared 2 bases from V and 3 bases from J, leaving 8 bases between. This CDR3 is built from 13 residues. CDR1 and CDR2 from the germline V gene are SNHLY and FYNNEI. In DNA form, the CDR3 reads TGTGCCAGCAGTGAAAGAGAGAACTACGAGCAGTACTTC. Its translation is CASSERENYEQYF.

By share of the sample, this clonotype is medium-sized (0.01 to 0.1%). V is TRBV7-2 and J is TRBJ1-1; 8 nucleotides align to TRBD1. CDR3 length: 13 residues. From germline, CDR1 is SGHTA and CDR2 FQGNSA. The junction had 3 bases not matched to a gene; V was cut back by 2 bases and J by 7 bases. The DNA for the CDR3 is TGTGCCAGCAGCTTACAGGGGGCGAGTGAAGCTTTCTTT. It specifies CASSLQGASEAFF. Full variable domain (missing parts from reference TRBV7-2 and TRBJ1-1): GAGVSQSPSNKVTEKGKDVELRCDPISGHTALYWYRQSLGQGLEFLIYFQGNSAPDKSGLPSDRFSAERTGGSVSTLTIQRTQQEDSAVYLCASSLQGASEAFFGQGTRLTVV.